This TCR beta chain was profiled in a study of memory CD4+ T cells and cytomegalovirus serostatus. Overall study: Healthy Belgian adult donors included under ten CMV-positive and approximately 25 CMV-negative people.

The CDR3 contains 17 residues. Details on this clone: The antigen is not known.

Profiled with immunoSEQ multiplex PCR; TCRdb holds only in-frame clones, not every one. The sample lists around 44,000 clones; around 80% were seen once. Study conclusions and caveats: Median bootstrapped AUC for CMV status was approximately 0.96 originally, less than 0.93 US-trained. CD4+ memory repertoires contained about two fifths of the roughly 150 reported CMV TCRbeta sequences. The CMV-associated TCR signature appears largely within the CD4+ memory repertoire.

The sort gate was single viable CD3+CD4+CD8-CD45RO+ cells for memory CD4+ T cells. The sequence was collected from an adult in good health and CMV-seronegative. The genes are TRBV21-1 and TRBJ2-3; whether TRBD1, the table's D call, matches the DNA was not checked. TRBV21-1 is a pseudogene locus. Sequencing was performed on memory CD4+ T cells from blood. CDR3 loop: CASSALRDRGTEDTQYF. The CDR3 nucleotides are TGTGCCAGCAGCGCTCTCCGGGACAGGGGGACCGAGGATACGCAGTATTTT.